This T cell receptor beta chain comes out of a study of T cells in Graves' hyperthyroidism and ophthalmopathy. In this sample, this clonotype turned up many times. Stable hyperthyroidism: no ophthalmopathy progression over 18 months of follow-up. V dropped 0 bases and J dropped 2 bases, with 11 bases sitting between them. Germline V gives CDR1 SGDLS, CDR2 YYNGEE. The CDR3 contains 15 residues. Amplification of TCR beta CDR3 regions was performed using RNA transcripts as template. First-round RT-PCR with HTBI primers amplified the TCR CDR3 region. MiXCR was run by TCRdb on the multiplex PCR reads, yielding one entry per CDR3 protein. The table has 500,000 to 550,000 distinct CDR3 sequences, less than 25% seen once.

This chain uses TRBV9 with TRBJ1-2, with D perhaps matching TRBD1 (5 bases). The source is a man younger than 35 with Graves' hyperthyroidism. The sample comprised blood. The chain's CDR3 is CASSVGARENYGYTF. In nucleotides, the CDR3 is TGTGCCAGCAGCGTAGGAGCCAGGGAGAACTATGGCTACACCTTC.